The present TCR beta chain was sequenced within a study of human T cells and chemical hapten exposure. Trimming took off 1 base at V and 5 bases at J, with 19 bases between the two ends. The CDR3 runs to 17 residues. Germline CDR1 reads LGHDT; CDR2 reads YNNKEL (reference sequence). TCRdb called the RACE reads again in MiXCR, with one record for every CDR3 protein. The sample includes more than 90,000 distinct CDR3 sequences, approximately 10% of them seen just once. Time point indicated: patch test 1, 2 weeks after DPC sensitization. Treatment described: therapeutic diphenylcyclopropenone sensitization with weekly scalp DPC. This clonotype occurred many times.

The sample was whole blood, taken in connection with sensitization to the hapten diphenylcyclopropenone (DPC). This TCR came from a man between 40 and 49 years old with alopecia areata. Some clones in this sample may be carry-over from other donors' samples. This chain connects TRBV3-1 to TRBJ2-3; perhaps TRBD1 as D (5 bases). The CDR3 sequence is CASSQGLDSGSGDTQYF. CDR3 DNA: TGTGCCAGCAGCCAAGGCCTTGACAGTGGCTCGGGAGATACGCAGTATTTT.